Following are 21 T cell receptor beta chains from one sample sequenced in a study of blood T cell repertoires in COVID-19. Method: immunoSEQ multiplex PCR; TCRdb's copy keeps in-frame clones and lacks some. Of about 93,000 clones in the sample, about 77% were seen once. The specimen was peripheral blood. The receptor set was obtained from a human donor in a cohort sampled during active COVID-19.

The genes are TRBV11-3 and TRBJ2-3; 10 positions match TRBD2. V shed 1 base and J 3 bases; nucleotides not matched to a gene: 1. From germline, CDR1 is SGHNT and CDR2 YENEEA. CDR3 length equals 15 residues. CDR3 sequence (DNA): TGTGCCAGCAGCTTAGGTAGCGGGGGGACAGATACGCAGTATTTT. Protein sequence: CASSLGSGGTDTQYF.

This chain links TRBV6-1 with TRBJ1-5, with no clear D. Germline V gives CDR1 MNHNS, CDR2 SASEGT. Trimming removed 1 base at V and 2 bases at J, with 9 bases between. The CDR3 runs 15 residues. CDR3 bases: TGTGCCAGCAGTGAAGGAGGGAGTCGCAATCAGCCCCAGCATTTT. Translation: CASSEGGSRNQPQHF.

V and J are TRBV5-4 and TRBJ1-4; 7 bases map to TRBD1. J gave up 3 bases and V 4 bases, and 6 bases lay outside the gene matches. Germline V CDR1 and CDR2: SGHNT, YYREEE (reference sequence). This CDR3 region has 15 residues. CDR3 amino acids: CASSLRQGANEKLFF. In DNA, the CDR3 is TGTGCCAGCAGCCTTCGACAGGGAGCTAATGAAAAACTGTTTTTT.

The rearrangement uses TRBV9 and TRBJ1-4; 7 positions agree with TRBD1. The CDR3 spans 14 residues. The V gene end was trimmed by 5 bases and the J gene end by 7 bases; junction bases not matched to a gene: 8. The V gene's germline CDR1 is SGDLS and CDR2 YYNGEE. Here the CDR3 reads CASSPRQGAEKLFF. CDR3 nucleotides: TGTGCCAGCAGTCCTAGACAGGGCGCTGAAAAACTGTTTTTT.

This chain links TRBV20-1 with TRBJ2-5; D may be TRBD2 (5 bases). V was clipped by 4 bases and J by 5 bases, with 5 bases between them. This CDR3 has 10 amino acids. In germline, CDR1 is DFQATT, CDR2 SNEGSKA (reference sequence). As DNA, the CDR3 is TGCAGTGCTACGGGGGAGACCCAGTACTTC. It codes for CSATGETQYF.

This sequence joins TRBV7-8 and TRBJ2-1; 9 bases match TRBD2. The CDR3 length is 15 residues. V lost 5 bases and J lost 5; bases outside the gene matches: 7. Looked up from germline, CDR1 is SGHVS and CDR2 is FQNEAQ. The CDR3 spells CASSRRLADNNEQFF. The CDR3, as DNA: TGTGCCAGCAGCCGTCGACTAGCGGATAACAATGAGCAGTTCTTC.

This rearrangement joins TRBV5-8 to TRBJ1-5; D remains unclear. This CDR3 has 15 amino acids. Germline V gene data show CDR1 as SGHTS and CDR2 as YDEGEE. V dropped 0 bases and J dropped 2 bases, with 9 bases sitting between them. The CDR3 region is CASSLGAVGNQPQHF. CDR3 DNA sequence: TGTGCCAGCAGCTTGGGTGCAGTTGGCAATCAGCCCCAGCATTTT.

This CDR3 is CASRGRTGVTEAFF. DNA of the CDR3: TGTGCCAGCAGAGGACGGACAGGGGTGACTGAAGCTTTCTTT. The rearrangement uses TRBV2 and TRBJ1-1, with TRBD1 matching over 9 bases. The junction had 7 bases not matched to a gene; V was cut back by 6 bases and J by 5 bases. CDR3 length: 14 residues. The germline V gene has CDR1 SNHLY and CDR2 FYNNEI.

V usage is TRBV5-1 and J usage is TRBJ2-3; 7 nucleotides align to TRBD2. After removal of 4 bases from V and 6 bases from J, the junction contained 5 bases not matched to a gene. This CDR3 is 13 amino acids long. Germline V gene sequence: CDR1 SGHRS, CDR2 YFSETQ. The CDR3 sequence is CASSRELADTQYF. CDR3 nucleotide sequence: TGCGCCAGCAGCCGGGAACTAGCGGATACGCAGTATTTT. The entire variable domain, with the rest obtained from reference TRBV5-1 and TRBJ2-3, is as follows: KAGVTQTPRYLIKTRGQQVTLSCSPISGHRSVSWYQQTPGQGLQFLFEYFSETQRNKGNFPGRFSGRQFSNSRSEMNVSTLELGDSALYLCASSRELADTQYFGPGTRLTVL.

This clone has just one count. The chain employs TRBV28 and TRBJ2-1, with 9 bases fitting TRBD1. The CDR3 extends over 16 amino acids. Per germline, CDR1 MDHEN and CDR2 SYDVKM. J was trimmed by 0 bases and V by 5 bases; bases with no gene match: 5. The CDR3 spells CASSGTGSRSYNEQFF. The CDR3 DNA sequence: TGTGCCAGCAGTGGGACAGGGAGCCGCTCCTACAATGAGCAGTTCTTC.

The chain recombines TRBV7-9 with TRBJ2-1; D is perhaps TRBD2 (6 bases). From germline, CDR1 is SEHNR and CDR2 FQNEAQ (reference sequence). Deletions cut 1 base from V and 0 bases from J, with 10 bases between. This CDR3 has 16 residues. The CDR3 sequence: CASSLGGTSSYNEQFF. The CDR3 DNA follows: TGTGCCAGCAGCTTAGGCGGGACCAGCTCCTACAATGAGCAGTTCTTC.

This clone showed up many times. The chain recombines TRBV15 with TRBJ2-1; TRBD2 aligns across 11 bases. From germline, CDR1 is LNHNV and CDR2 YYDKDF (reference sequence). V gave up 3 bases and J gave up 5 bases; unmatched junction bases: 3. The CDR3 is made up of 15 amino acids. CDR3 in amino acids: CATSSGTSGHNEQFF. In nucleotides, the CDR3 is TGTGCCACCAGCAGCGGGACTAGCGGACACAATGAGCAGTTCTTC.

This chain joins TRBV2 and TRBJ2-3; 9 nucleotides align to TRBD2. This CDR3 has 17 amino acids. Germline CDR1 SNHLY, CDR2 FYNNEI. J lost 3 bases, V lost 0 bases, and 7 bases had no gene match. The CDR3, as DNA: TGTGCCAGCAGTGAAGCGGGGGCTAGCGGGAAAACAGATACGCAGTATTTT. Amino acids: CASSEAGASGKTDTQYF.

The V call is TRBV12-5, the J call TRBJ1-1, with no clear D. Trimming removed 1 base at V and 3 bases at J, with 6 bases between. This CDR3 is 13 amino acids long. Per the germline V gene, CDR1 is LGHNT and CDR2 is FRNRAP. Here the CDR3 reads CASGLGGDTEAFF. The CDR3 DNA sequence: TGTGCTAGTGGTTTGGGAGGAGACACTGAAGCTTTCTTT.

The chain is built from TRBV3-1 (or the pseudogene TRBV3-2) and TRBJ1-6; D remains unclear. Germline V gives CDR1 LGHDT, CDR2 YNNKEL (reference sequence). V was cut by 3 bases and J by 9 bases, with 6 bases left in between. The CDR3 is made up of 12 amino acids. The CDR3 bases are TGTGCCAGCAGCCAGGGCCGTTCACCCCTCCACTTT. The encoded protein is CASSQGRSPLHF.

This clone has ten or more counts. CDR3 sequence: CASGRLDRGNQETQYF. The CDR3 DNA is TGTGCCAGCGGCCGCCTGGACAGGGGAAATCAAGAGACCCAGTACTTC. The chain has TRBV27 and TRBJ2-5; 9 nucleotides line up with TRBD1. The CDR3 runs 16 residues. CDR1 is MNHEY and CDR2 is SMNVEV in the germline V gene (reference sequence). Germline trimming cut 8 bases from V and 2 bases from J; bases unmatched to any gene: 12.

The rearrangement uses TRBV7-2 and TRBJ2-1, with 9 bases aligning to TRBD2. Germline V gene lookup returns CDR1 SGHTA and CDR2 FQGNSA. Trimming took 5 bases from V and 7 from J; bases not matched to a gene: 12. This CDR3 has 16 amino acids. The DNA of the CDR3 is TGTGCCAGCAGCCCACATAGCGGGAGTGGGATTAATGAGCAGTTCTTC. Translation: CASSPHSGSGINEQFF. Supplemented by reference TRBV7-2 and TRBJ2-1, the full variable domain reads GAGVSQSPSNKVTEKGKDVELRCDPISGHTALYWYRQSLGQGLEFLIYFQGNSAPDKSGLPSDRFSAERTGGSVSTLTIQRTQQEDSAVYLCASSPHSGSGINEQFFGPGTRLTVL.

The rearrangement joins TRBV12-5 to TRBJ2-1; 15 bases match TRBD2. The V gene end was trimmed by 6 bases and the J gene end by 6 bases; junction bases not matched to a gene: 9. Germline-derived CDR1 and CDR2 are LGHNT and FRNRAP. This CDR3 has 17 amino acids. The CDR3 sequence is CASGTPRTSGGVNEQFF. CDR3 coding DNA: TGTGCTAGTGGGACCCCCCGGACTAGCGGGGGGGTCAATGAGCAGTTCTTC.

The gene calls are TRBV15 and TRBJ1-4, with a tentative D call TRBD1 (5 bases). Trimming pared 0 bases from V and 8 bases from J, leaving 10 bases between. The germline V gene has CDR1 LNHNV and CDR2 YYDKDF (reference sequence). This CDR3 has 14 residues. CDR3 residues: CATSRDRGKEKLFF. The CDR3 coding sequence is TGTGCCACCAGCAGAGACCGGGGGAAGGAAAAACTGTTTTTT.

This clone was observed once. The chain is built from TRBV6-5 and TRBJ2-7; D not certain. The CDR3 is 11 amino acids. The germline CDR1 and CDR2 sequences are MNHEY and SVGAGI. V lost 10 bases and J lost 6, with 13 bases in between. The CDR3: CATTTLGEQYF. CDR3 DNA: TGTGCCACCACTACTCTGGGCGAGCAGTACTTC.

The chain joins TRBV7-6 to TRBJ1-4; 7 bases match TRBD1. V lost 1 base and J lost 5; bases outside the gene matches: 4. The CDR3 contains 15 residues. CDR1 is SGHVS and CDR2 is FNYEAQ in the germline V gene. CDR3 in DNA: TGTGCCAGCAGCTTAGGAGGGGGCGCGAATGAAAAACTGTTTTTT. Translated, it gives CASSLGGGANEKLFF. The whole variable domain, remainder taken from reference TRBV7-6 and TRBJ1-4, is GAGVSQSPRYKVTKRGQDVALRCDPISGHVSLYWYRQALGQGPEFLTYFNYEAQQDKSGLPNDRFSAERPEGSISTLTIQRTEQRDSAMYRCASSLGGGANEKLFFGSGTQLSVL.